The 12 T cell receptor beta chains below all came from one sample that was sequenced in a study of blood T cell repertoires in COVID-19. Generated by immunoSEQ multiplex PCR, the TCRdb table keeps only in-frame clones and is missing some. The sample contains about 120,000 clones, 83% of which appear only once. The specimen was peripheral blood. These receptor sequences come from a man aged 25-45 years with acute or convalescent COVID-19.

The CDR3 sequence: CASSWSGTNTDTQYF. CDR3 DNA sequence: TGCGCCAGCAGCTGGTCAGGGACAAACACAGATACGCAGTATTTT. The chain couples TRBV5-1 to TRBJ2-3; a weak D match, TRBD1 (6 bases). V was trimmed by 3 bases and J by 2 bases, leaving 13 bases between them. Germline V gene sequence: CDR1 SGHRS, CDR2 YFSETQ. This CDR3 is built from 15 residues.

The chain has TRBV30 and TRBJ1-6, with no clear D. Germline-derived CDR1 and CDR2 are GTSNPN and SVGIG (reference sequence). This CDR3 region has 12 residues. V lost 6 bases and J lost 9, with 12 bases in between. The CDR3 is CACPSSGSPLHF. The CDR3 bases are TGTGCCTGTCCCTCCAGCGGTTCACCCCTCCACTTT.

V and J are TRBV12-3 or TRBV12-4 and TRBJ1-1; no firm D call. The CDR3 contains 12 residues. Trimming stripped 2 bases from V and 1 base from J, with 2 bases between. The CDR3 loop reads CASSLRNTEAFF. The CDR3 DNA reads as TGTGCCAGCAGTTTACGGAACACTGAAGCTTTCTTT.

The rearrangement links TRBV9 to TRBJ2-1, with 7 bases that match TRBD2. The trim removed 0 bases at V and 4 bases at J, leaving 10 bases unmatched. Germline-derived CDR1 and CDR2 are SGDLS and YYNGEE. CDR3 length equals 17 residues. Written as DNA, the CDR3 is TGTGCCAGCAGCGTAGGTCAGGGCCTAGCGGTATACAATGAGCAGTTCTTC. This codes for CASSVGQGLAVYNEQFF. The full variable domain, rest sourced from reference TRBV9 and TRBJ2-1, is DSGVTQTPKHLITATGQRVTLRCSPRSGDLSVYWYQQSLDQGLQFLIQYYNGEERAKGNILERFSAQQFPDLHSELNLSSLELGDSALYFCASSVGQGLAVYNEQFFGPGTRLTVL.

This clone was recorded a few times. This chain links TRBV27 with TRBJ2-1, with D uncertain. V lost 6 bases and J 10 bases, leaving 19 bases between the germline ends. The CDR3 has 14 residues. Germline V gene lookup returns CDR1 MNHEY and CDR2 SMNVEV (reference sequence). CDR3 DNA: TGTGCCAGCAGCAGTCCATCCACGGGTTGGGAGCAGTTCTTC. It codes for CASSSPSTGWEQFF.

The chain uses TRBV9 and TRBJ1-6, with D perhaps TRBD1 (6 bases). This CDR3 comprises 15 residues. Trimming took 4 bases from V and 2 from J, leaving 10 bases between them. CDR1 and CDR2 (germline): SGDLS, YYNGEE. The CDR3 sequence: CASSPTGTYNSPLHF. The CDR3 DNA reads TGTGCCAGCAGCCCCACAGGGACCTATAATTCACCCCTCCACTTT.

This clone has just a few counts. The CDR3 reads CARSSGGDYRSSYNEQFF. The CDR3 nucleotides are TGTGCCAGAAGCTCTGGGGGCGATTACAGGAGCTCCTACAATGAGCAGTTCTTC. This chain links TRBV5-3 with TRBJ2-1, with a possible D match to TRBD1 (6 bases). TRBV5-3 has ORF status, its function being uncertain. This CDR3 has 18 amino acids. Trimming cost V 3 bases and J 0 bases, with 19 bases left between them.

CDR3 protein: CASRKETGNTEAFF. The CDR3 DNA is TGTGCCAGCAGGAAAGAAACAGGGAACACTGAAGCTTTCTTT. V and J are TRBV7-9 and TRBJ1-1, with a tentative D call TRBD1 (5 bases). The CDR3 runs to 14 residues. CDR1 is SEHNR, CDR2 FQNEAQ, per germline (reference sequence). The V end was cut by 6 bases, the J end by 1 base, with 12 bases between.

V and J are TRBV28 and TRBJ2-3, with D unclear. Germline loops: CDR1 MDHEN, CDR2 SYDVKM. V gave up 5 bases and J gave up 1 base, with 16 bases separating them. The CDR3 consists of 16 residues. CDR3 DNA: TGTGCCAGCAGTCCGCGGATCACTCCGGGCACAGATACGCAGTATTTT. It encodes CASSPRITPGTDTQYF.

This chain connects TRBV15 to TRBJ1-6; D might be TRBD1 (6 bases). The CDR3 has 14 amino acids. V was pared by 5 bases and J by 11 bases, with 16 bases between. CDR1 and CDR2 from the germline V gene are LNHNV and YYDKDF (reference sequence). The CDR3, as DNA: TGTGCCACCAGCCCAGGACAGACGCTCGCACCCCTCCACTTT. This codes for CATSPGQTLAPLHF.

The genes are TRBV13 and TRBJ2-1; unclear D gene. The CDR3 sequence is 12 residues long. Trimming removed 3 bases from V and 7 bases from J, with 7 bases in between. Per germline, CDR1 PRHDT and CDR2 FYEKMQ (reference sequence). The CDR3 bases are TGTGCCAGCAGCTTGATCCAGAATGAGCAGTTCTTC. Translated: CASSLIQNEQFF.

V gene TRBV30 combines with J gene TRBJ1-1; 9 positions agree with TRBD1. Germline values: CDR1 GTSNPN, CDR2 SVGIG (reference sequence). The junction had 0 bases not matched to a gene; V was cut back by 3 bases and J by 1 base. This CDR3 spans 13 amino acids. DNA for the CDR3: TGTGCCTGGAGGGGACAGGGGAACACTGAAGCTTTCTTT. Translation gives CAWRGQGNTEAFF. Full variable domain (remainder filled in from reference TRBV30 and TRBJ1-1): SQTIHQWPATLVQPVGSPLSLECTVEGTSNPNLYWYRQAAGRGLQLLFYSVGIGQISSEVPQNLSASRPQDRQFILSSKKLLLSDSGFYLCAWRGQGNTEAFFGQGTRLTVV.